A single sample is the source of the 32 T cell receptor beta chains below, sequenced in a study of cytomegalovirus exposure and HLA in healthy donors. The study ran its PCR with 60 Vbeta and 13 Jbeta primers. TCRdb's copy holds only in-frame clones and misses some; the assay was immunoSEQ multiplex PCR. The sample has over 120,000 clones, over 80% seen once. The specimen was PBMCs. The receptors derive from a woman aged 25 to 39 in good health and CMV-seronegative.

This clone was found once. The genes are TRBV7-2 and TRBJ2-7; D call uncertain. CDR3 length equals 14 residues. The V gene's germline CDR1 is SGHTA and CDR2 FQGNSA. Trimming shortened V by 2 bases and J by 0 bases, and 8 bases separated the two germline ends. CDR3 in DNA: TGTGCCAGCAGCTTAAGTGGCAGCTCCTACGAGCAGTACTTC. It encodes CASSLSGSSYEQYF.

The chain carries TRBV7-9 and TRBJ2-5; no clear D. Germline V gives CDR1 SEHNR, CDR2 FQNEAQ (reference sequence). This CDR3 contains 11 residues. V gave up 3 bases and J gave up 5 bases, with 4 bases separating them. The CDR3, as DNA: TGTGCCAGCAGCTTCGGGGAGACCCAGTACTTC. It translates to CASSFGETQYF.

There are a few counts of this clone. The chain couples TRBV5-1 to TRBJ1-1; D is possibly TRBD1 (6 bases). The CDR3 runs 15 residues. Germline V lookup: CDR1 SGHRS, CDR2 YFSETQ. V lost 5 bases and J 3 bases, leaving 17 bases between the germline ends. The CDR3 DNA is TGCGCCAGCAGATCGTCCGGGGGGCGGTACACTGAAGCTTTCTTT. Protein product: CASRSSGGRYTEAFF.

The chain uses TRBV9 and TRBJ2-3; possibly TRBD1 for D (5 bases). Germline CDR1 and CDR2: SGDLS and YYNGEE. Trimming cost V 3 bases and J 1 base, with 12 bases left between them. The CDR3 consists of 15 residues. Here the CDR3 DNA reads TGTGCCAGCAGCGAAACGACAGCGCGCACAGATACGCAGTATTTT. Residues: CASSETTARTDTQYF.

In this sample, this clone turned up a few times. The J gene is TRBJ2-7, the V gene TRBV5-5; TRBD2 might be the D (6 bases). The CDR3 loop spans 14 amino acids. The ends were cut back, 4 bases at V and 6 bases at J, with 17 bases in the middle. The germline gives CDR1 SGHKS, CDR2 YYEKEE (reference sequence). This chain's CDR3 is CASSRDFIGSEQYF. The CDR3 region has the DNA TGTGCCAGCAGCAGGGACTTTATCGGGAGCGAGCAGTACTTC.

This CDR3 reads CAWIPDRLNYGYTF. CDR3 coding DNA: TGTGCCTGGATTCCGGACAGGTTAAACTATGGCTACACCTTC. V and J are TRBV30 and TRBJ1-2; 7 bases agree with TRBD1. The germline V gene has CDR1 GTSNPN and CDR2 SVGIG (reference sequence). Unmatched junction bases numbered 7, after V lost 4 bases and J lost 2 bases. The CDR3 is 14 residues long.

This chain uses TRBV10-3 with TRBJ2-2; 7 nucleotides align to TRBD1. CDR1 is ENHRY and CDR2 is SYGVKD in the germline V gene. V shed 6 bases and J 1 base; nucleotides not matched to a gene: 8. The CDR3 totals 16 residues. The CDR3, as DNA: TGTGCCATCAGCCCGACAGGGCGCGGGAACACCGGGGAGCTGTTTTTT. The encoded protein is CAISPTGRGNTGELFF.

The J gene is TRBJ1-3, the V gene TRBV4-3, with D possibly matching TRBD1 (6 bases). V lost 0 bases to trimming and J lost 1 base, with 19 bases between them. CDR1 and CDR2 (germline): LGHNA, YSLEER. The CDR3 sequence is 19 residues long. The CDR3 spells CASSQDVGRGSLSGNTIYF. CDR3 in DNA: TGCGCCAGCAGCCAAGACGTTGGCAGGGGTAGCTTGTCTGGAAACACCATATATTTT.

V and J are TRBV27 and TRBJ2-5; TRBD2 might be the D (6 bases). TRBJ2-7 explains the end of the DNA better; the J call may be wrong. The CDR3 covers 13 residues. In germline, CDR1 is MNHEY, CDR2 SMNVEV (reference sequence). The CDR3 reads CASSAGTGYEQYF. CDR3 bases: TGTGCCAGCAGTGCCGGGACTGGCTACGAGCAGTACTTC.

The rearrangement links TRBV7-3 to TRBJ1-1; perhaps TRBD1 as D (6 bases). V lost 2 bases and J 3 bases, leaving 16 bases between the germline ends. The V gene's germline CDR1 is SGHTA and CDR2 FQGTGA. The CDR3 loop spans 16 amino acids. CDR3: CASSLAGGRRHTEAFF. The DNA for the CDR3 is TGTGCCAGCAGCTTAGCCGGGGGGCGTAGGCACACTGAAGCTTTCTTT.

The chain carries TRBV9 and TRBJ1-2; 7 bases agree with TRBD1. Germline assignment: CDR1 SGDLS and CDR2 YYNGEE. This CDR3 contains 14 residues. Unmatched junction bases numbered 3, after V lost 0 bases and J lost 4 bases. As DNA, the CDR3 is TGTGCCAGCAGCGTAGGAGGGACAGCCTATGGCTACACCTTC. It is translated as CASSVGGTAYGYTF.

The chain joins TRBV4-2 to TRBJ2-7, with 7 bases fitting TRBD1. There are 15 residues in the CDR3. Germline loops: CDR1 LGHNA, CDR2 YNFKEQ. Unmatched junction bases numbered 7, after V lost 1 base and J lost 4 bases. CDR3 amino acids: CASSQVGTDSYEQYF. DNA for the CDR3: TGTGCCAGCAGCCAAGTAGGGACAGATAGTTACGAGCAGTACTTC.

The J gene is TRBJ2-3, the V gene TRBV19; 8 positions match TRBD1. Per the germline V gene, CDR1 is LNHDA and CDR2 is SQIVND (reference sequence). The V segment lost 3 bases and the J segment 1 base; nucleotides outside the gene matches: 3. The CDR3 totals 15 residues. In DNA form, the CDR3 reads TGTGCCAGTAGTATCAGGGGACAGGGCACAGATACGCAGTATTTT. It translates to CASSIRGQGTDTQYF.

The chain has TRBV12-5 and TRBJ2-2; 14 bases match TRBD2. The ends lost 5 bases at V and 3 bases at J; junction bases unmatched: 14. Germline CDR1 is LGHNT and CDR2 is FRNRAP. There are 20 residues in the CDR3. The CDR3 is CASGPTSGGDRSIYTGELFF. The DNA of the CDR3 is TGTGCTAGTGGTCCGACTAGCGGGGGGGATCGTTCTATTTACACCGGGGAGCTGTTTTTT. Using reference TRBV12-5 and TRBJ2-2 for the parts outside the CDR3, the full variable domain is DARVTQTPRHKVTEMGQEVTMRCQPILGHNTVFWYRQTMMQGLELLAYFRNRAPLDDSGMPKDRFSAEMPDATLATLKIQPSEPRDSAVYFCASGPTSGGDRSIYTGELFFGEGSRLTVL.

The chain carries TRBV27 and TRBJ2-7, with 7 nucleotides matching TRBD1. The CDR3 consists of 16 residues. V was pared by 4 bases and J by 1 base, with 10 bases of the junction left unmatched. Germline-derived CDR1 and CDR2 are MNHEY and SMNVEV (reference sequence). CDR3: CASSSVDRAKSYEQYF. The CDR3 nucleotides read TGTGCCAGCAGTTCCGTCGACAGGGCGAAGTCCTACGAGCAGTACTTC.

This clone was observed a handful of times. The CDR3 DNA reads TGTGCCAGCAGTTGGGCAGGGGGCGATTTTACAGATACGCAGTATTTT. This translates into CASSWAGGDFTDTQYF. This chain uses TRBV6-5 with TRBJ2-3; 8 bases line up with TRBD1. Germline loops: CDR1 MNHEY, CDR2 SVGAGI. The CDR3 is 16 residues long. J gave up 3 bases and V 4 bases, and 9 bases lay outside the gene matches.

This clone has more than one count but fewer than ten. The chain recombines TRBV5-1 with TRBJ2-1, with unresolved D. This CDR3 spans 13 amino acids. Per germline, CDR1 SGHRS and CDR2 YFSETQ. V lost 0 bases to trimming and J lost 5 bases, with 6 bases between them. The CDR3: CASSLDGNNEQFF. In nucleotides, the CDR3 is TGCGCCAGCAGCTTGGATGGCAACAATGAGCAGTTCTTC.

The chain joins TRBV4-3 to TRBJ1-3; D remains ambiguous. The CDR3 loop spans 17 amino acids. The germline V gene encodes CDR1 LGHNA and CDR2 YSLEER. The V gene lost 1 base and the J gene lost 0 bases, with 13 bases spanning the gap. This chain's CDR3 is CASSQVIFQDSGNTIYF. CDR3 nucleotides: TGCGCCAGCAGCCAAGTGATTTTCCAGGACTCTGGAAACACCATATATTTT.

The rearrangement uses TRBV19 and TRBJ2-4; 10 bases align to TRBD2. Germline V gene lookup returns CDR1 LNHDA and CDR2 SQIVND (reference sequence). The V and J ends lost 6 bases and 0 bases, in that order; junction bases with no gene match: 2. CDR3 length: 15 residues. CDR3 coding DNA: TGTGCCAGTAGCCGACTAGCGGGAGCCAAAAACATTCAGTACTTC. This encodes CASSRLAGAKNIQYF.

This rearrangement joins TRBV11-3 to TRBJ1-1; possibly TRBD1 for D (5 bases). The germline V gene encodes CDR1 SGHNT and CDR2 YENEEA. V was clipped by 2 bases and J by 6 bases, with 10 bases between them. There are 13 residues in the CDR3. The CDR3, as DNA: TGTGCCAGCAGCTTAAGCCCGGGGGCTGAAGCTTTCTTT. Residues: CASSLSPGAEAFF.

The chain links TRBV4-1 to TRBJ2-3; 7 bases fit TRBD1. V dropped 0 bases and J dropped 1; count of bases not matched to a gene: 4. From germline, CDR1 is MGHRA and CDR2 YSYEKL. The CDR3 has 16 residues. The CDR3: CASSQEGQFRTDTQYF. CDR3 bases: TGCGCCAGCAGCCAAGAGGGACAGTTCCGCACAGATACGCAGTATTTT.

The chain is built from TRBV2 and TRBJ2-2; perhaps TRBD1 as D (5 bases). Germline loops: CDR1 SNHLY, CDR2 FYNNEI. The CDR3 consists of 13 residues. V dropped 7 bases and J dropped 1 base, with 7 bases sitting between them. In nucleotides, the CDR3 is TGTGCCAGCAATCAGGGGAACACCGGGGAGCTGTTTTTT. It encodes CASNQGNTGELFF. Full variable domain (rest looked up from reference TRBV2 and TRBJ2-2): EPEVTQTPSHQVTQMGQEVILRCVPISNHLYFYWYRQILGQKVEFLVSFYNNEISEKSEIFDDQFSVERPDGSNFTLKIRSTKLEDSAMYFCASNQGNTGELFFGEGSRLTVL.

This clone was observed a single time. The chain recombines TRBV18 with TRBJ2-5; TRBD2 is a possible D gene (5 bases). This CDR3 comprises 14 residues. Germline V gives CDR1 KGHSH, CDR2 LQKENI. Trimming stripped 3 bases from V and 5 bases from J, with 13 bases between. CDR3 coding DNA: TGTGCCAGCTCACCCCCTAGCCCAAGGGAGACCCAGTACTTC. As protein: CASSPPSPRETQYF.

This chain's CDR3 is CASSDRDRVSGYTF. In nucleotides, the CDR3 is TGTGCCAGCAGTGACCGGGACAGGGTTTCTGGCTACACCTTC. The chain combines TRBV2 with TRBJ1-2; 9 nucleotides agree with TRBD1. The CDR3 length is 14 residues. The trim removed 3 bases at V and 7 bases at J, leaving 6 bases unmatched. Germline CDR1 reads SNHLY; CDR2 reads FYNNEI.

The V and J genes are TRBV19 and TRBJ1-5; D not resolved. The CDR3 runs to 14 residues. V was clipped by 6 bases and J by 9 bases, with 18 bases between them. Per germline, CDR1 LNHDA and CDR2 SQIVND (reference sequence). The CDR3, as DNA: TGTGCCAGTAGCCCAATGGGCCAGGCCGGGCCCCAGCATTTT. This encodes CASSPMGQAGPQHF.

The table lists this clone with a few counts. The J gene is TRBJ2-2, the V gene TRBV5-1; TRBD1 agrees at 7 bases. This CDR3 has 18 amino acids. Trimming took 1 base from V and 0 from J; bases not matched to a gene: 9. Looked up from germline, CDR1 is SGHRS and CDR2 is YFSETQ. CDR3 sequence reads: CASSLPLTGRTNTGELFF. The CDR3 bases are TGCGCCAGCAGCTTGCCATTGACAGGGAGAACGAACACCGGGGAGCTGTTTTTT.

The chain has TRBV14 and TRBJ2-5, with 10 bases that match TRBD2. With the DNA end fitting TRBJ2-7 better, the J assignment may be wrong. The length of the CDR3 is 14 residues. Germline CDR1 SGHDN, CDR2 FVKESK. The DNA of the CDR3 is TGTGCCAGCAGCCTAGCGGGAGGCCCCTACGAGCAGTACTTC. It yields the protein CASSLAGGPYEQYF.

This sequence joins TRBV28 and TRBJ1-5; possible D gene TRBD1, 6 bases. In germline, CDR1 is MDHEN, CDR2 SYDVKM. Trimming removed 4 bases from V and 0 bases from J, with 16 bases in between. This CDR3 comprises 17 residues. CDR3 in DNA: TGTGCCAGCAGTTCGTCGACAGGCGATTATAGCAATCAGCCCCAGCATTTT. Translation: CASSSSTGDYSNQPQHF.

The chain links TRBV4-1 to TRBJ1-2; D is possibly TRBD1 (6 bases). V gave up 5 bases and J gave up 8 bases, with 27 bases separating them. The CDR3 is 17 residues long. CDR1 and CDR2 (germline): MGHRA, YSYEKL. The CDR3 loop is CASSTPRRGPKVAGYTF. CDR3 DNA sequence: TGCGCCAGCAGCACACCCCGCAGGGGACCCAAGGTTGCGGGCTACACCTTC.

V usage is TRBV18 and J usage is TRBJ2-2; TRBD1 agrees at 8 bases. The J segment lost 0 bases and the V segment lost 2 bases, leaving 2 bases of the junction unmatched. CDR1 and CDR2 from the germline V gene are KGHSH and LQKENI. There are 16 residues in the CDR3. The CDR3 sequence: CASSPADRANTGELFF. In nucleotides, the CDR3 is TGTGCCAGCTCACCAGCGGACAGGGCGAACACCGGGGAGCTGTTTTTT.

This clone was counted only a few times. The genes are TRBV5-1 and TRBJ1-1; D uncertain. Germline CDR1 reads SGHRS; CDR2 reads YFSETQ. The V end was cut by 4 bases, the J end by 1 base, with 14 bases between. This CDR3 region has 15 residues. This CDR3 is CASSAMPEGNTEAFF. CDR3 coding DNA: TGCGCCAGCAGCGCCATGCCTGAGGGGAACACTGAAGCTTTCTTT. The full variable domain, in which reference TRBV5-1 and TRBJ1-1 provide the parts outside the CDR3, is KAGVTQTPRYLIKTRGQQVTLSCSPISGHRSVSWYQQTPGQGLQFLFEYFSETQRNKGNFPGRFSGRQFSNSRSEMNVSTLELGDSALYLCASSAMPEGNTEAFFGQGTRLTVV.

CDR3 sequence: CASSKRQKSPRGLPEAFF. CDR3 nucleotides: TGTGCCAGCAGCAAAAGGCAGAAAAGTCCCAGGGGGCTTCCTGAAGCTTTCTTT. This rearrangement joins TRBV21-1 to TRBJ1-1; the table's D call of TRBD1 was not tested on the DNA. TRBV21-1 is flagged as a pseudogene. This CDR3 contains 18 residues.